This T cell receptor beta chain was sequenced for a study of blood T cell repertoires in COVID-19. Study in general: The analysed material was cDNA or gDNA that came from T cells, B-cell-depleted T cells, or PBMCs.

Here immunoSEQ multiplex PCR was the method, and the copy in TCRdb shows in-frame clones only, minus some. This sample yields fewer than 250,000 clones, of which around 92% are seen a single time; around 8.4% belongs to the top ten. Germline CDR1 MGHRA, CDR2 YSYEKL. The V end was cut by 4 bases, the J end by 3 bases, with 13 bases between. The CDR3 covers 15 residues. The study drew participants aged roughly 18 to 89 years from fewer than 30 US areas. The sequenced sample was PBMCs or T cells enriched from blood (not recorded which). The chain has TRBV4-1 and TRBJ1-5; D is perhaps TRBD1 (5 bases). The origin of this receptor is a woman between 18 and 29 years old who had recovered from COVID-19. The CDR3 loop reads CASSPRSGINQPQHF. DNA of the CDR3: TGCGCCAGCAGCCCCCGGTCAGGGATCAATCAGCCCCAGCATTTT.